Listed below are T cell receptor beta chains from one sample, sequenced in a study of T cell changes during pregnancy in multiple sclerosis. The method was immunoSEQ multiplex PCR; TCRdb's version includes in-frame clones alone and lacks a portion of them. The sample contains about 93,000 clones, over 80% of which appear only once. The sequenced sample was peripheral blood, obtained after pregnancy. These receptors were taken from a female donor with multiple sclerosis, enrolled in a pregnancy study. CDR3s include the opening cysteine and the closing phenylalanine or tryptophan. D genes are given only for firm matches. Size values are once, few and many counts, or a class for expanded clones, and some rows have none.

D	V	J	size	DNA	CDR3
TRBD2	TRBV9	TRBJ2-1	once	TGTGCCAGCAGTTGGGGGACTACCAATGAGCAGTTCTTC	CASSWGTTNEQFF
NA	TRBV9	TRBJ2-4	NA	TGTGCCAGCAGCGTAAGACAGGGAGGCAAAAACATTCAGTACTTC	CASSVRQGGKNIQYF
NA	TRBV6-5	TRBJ1-1	NA	TGTGCCAGCAGTTACTCGGGCTTTCTGAACACTGAAGCTTTCTTT	CASSYSGFLNTEAFF
TRBD1	TRBV18	TRBJ2-2	NA	TGTGCCAGCTCACCTAATCCCGGGACAGGGTCGAACACCGGGGAGCTGTTTTTT	CASSPNPGTGSNTGELFF
NA	TRBV7-9	TRBJ1-5	NA	TGTGCCAGCAGCTTAGACTTGGTTCGGGGAGATAGCAATCAGCCCCAGCATTTT	CASSLDLVRGDSNQPQHF
NA	TRBV7-3	TRBJ1-6	NA	TGTGCCAGCAGCTTAGCCCGGGATTCACCCCTCCACTTT	CASSLARDSPLHF
NA	TRBV6-6	TRBJ1-2	once	TGTGCCAGCAATAGGGGGGGTGGCTACACCTTC	CASNRGGGYTF
NA	TRBV6-4	TRBJ2-6	once	TGTGCCAGCAGTGACTCTGGCCACTCTGGGGCCAACGTCCTGACTTTC	CASSDSGHSGANVLTF
NA	TRBV14	TRBJ1-2	NA	TGTGCCAGCAGCCAAGCCGACAGGTACTATGGCTACACCTTC	CASSQADRYYGYTF
TRBD1	TRBV7-2	TRBJ1-5	NA	TGTGCCAGCAGCTTGAGCGGGACAGGGGTGGATCAGCCCCAGCATTTT	CASSLSGTGVDQPQHF
TRBD2	TRBV6-5	TRBJ2-5	NA	TGTGCCAGCAGGGAACTAGCGGGACATCGGGAGACCCAGTACTTC	CASRELAGHRETQYF
NA	TRBV27	TRBJ1-5	NA	TGTGCCAGCAGTTTATTTTATTATAGCAATCAGCCCCAGCATTTT	CASSLFYYSNQPQHF
TRBD1	TRBV25-1	TRBJ1-3	NA	TGTGCCAGCAGTCCGATGACAGGGGCTGGAAACACCATATATTTT	CASSPMTGAGNTIYF
TRBD1	TRBV30	TRBJ1-1	once	TGTGCCTGGAGTGCGGGACAGGGGTTTGCTGAAGCTTTCTTT	CAWSAGQGFAEAFF
NA	TRBV6-6	TRBJ2-1	NA	TGTGCCAGCAGTCTGACCGGGACAGCTAGCGATGAGCAGTTCTTC	CASSLTGTASDEQFF
NA	TRBV11-2	TRBJ1-4	NA	TGTGCCAGCAGCTTAGATCTATGGGCAAATGAAAAACTGTTTTTT	CASSLDLWANEKLFF
NA	TRBV6-5	TRBJ1-2	NA	TGTGCCAGCATATCAGTCTATGGCTACACCTTC	CASISVYGYTF
NA	TRBV27	TRBJ1-4	NA	TGTGCCAGCAGTGCCCCGGGGGTAGCTAATGAAAAACTGTTTTTT	CASSAPGVANEKLFF
NA	TRBV19	TRBJ2-1	NA	TGTGCCAGTAGTCTGGGGCCCGGCTCCTACAATGAGCAGTTCTTC	CASSLGPGSYNEQFF
NA	TRBV7-2	TRBJ2-3	NA	TGTGCCAGCAGCTTAAAATCCCCAACGGGCGGGACGAGCACAGATACGCAGTATTTT	CASSLKSPTGGTSTDTQYF
TRBD2	TRBV9	TRBJ2-1	NA	TGTGCCAGCAGCGTAGAGGCTAGCGGCCTGAAATACAATGAGCAGTTCTTC	CASSVEASGLKYNEQFF
TRBD2	TRBV19	TRBJ2-5	few	TGTGCCAGTAGTCGAACTAGCGGAAGTCTAGAGACCCAGTACTTC	CASSRTSGSLETQYF
NA	TRBV4-1	TRBJ1-3	NA	TGCGCCAGCCACGGGGGGGGGCTGGGAAACACCATATATTTT	CASHGGGLGNTIYF
NA	TRBV2	TRBJ1-1	NA	TGTGCCAGCAGTGAAGCGCTTGGGGGGACTGAAGCTTTCTTT	CASSEALGGTEAFF
NA	TRBV5-1	TRBJ1-6	NA	TGCGCCAGCAGCTTGGACGGGAGTGACTTTTCACCCCTCCACTTT	CASSLDGSDFSPLHF
NA	TRBV28	TRBJ2-7	once	TGTGCCAGCAGTTTTGTGGGGCGGAAGTCCTACGAGCAGTACTTC	CASSFVGRKSYEQYF
NA	TRBV18	TRBJ2-2	once	TGTGCCAGCTCACCAAGACAGAGCACCGGGGAGCTGTTTTTT	CASSPRQSTGELFF
NA	TRBV7-2	TRBJ2-3	few	TGTGCCAGCAGCCAAAGCACAGATACGCAGTATTTT	CASSQSTDTQYF
TRBD1	TRBV4-2	TRBJ1-4	NA	TGTGCCAGCAGTTATGGACAGGGGAATGAAAAACTGTTTTTT	CASSYGQGNEKLFF
NA	TRBV29-1	TRBJ1-2	once	TGCAGCGTTGAAGGATTGGCAGGGGTCTATGGCTACACCTTC	CSVEGLAGVYGYTF
TRBD2	TRBV4-2	TRBJ2-5	NA	TGTGCCAGCAGCCCCCATGGAACTAGCGGGGGAGAGACCCAGTACTTC	CASSPHGTSGGETQYF